This TCR beta chain was sequenced for a study of CD8 T cells in ankylosing spondylitis. Study observations and caveats: Disease-associated clones were CD8+ and fairly uncommon in peripheral blood.

V was clipped by 2 bases and J by 3 bases, with 23 bases between them. Germline CDR1 SGHRS, CDR2 YFSETQ. This CDR3 has 19 residues. One entry per CDR3 protein results from TCRdb running MiXCR on the 5' RACE reads. The sample consists of fewer than 400,000 distinct CDR3 sequences, roughly 15% of them appearing once. This clonotype was counted only a few times. As yet, its antigen is unknown. This chain connects TRBV5-1 to TRBJ2-2; D is perhaps TRBD2 (6 bases). This clonotype was obtained from a male donor with ankylosing spondylitis or in good health (not recorded which). The sequencing input was blood, either unsorted or a sorted T cell fraction (not recorded which). CDR3 nucleotide sequence: TGCGCCAGCAGCTTAGGCCTAGCGAGCCGGGTTCCTGACACCGGGGAGCTGTTTTTT. Protein product: CASSLGLASRVPDTGELFF.